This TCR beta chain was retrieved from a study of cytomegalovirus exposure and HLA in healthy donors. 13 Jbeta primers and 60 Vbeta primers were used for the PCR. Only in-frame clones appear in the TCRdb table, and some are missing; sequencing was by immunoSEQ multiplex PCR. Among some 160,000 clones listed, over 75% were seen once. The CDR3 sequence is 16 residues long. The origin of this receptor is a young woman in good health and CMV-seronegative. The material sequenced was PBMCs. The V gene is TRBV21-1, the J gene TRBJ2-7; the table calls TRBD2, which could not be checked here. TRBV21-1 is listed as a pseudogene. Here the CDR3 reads CASSLDGLAGNHEQYF. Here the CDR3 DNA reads TGTGCCAGCAGCCTAGACGGACTAGCGGGGAACCACGAGCAGTACTTC.